This is a list of T cell receptor beta chains from one sample in a study of cytomegalovirus exposure and HLA in healthy donors. Sequencing used immunoSEQ multiplex PCR; TCRdb keeps in-frame clones, though not all of them. The table has 110,000 or so clones, about four fifths seen once. Sequencing used PBMCs. The receptors come from a woman in her late teens or twenties in good health and CMV-seronegative. Each CDR3 is given with its conserved first and last residue. Each record gives: D gene, V gene, clone size, J gene, CDR3 protein, CDR3 DNA. The D gene is left open where the match is weak. Part of the rows lack a size; the others show once, few, many or a class for expanded clones.

D: TRBD1
V: TRBV6-1
size: .
J: TRBJ2-2
CDR3: CASSGQGSGELFF
DNA: TGTGCCAGCAGCGGACAGGGGTCCGGGGAGCTGTTTTTT

D: .
V: TRBV7-8
size: .
J: TRBJ2-3
CDR3: CASSPEQANTQYF
DNA: TGTGCCAGCAGCCCAGAACAGGCTAATACGCAGTATTTT

D: .
V: TRBV28
size: .
J: TRBJ2-1
CDR3: CASSPLGPRNYNEQFF
DNA: TGTGCCAGCAGTCCCCTGGGGCCAAGAAACTACAATGAGCAGTTCTTC

D: TRBD1
V: TRBV5-1
size: .
J: TRBJ1-1
CDR3: CASSGGLGTGTKRGMNTEAFF
DNA: TGCGCCAGCAGCGGGGGGCTCGGGACAGGGACGAAGCGCGGGATGAACACTGAAGCTTTCTTT

D: TRBD1
V: TRBV27
size: .
J: TRBJ2-7
CDR3: CASRPGQPGLYEQYF
DNA: TGTGCCAGCAGACCGGGACAGCCGGGGTTGTACGAGCAGTACTTC

D: TRBD1
V: TRBV4-1
size: .
J: TRBJ2-2
CDR3: CASSHLTGGLGTGELFF
DNA: TGCGCCAGCAGCCACCTGACAGGGGGCCTGGGGACCGGGGAGCTGTTTTTT

D: .
V: TRBV7-2
size: .
J: TRBJ1-1
CDR3: CASSLVGSNTEAFF
DNA: TGTGCCAGCAGCTTAGTGGGCTCGAACACTGAAGCTTTCTTT

D: .
V: TRBV18
size: .
J: TRBJ2-4
CDR3: CASSPVGPQTAMNIQYF
DNA: TGTGCCAGCTCACCAGTGGGTCCCCAGACAGCCATGAACATTCAGTACTTC

D: .
V: TRBV19
size: few
J: TRBJ1-4
CDR3: CASSSGTSDEKLFF
DNA: TGTGCCAGTAGTTCCGGGACATCTGATGAAAAACTGTTTTTT

D: TRBD1
V: TRBV18
size: .
J: TRBJ2-6
CDR3: CASSPPGTAFSGANVLTF
DNA: TGTGCCAGCTCACCGCCGGGGACAGCATTCTCTGGGGCCAACGTCCTGACTTTC

D: .
V: TRBV6-5
size: .
J: TRBJ1-1
CDR3: CASSPVRSNTEAFF
DNA: TGTGCCAGCAGTCCGGTCCGCTCGAACACTGAAGCTTTCTTT

D: .
V: TRBV21-1
size: .
J: TRBJ1-2
CDR3: CASSTVRSHHYGYTF
DNA: TGTGCCAGCAGCACCGTTCGGTCCCACCACTATGGCTACACCTTC

D: .
V: TRBV2
size: .
J: TRBJ2-7
CDR3: CASRLNIAFEQYF
DNA: TGTGCCAGCAGGCTGAACATCGCTTTCGAGCAGTACTTC

D: .
V: TRBV6-1
size: few
J: TRBJ1-3
CDR3: CASSWQGDSGNTIYF
DNA: TGTGCCAGCAGTTGGCAGGGTGACTCTGGAAACACCATATATTTT

D: .
V: TRBV11-3
size: .
J: TRBJ2-7
CDR3: CASSRTDSYEQYF
DNA: TGTGCCAGCAGCAGGACAGATTCCTACGAGCAGTACTTC

D: TRBD1
V: TRBV7-2
size: .
J: TRBJ1-1
CDR3: CASSFTRGRFTEAFF
DNA: TGTGCCAGCAGCTTCACCAGGGGGCGGTTCACTGAAGCTTTCTTT

D: TRBD1
V: TRBV5-1
size: .
J: TRBJ2-7
CDR3: CASSFTDRGHPYEQYF
DNA: TGCGCCAGCAGCTTTACTGACAGGGGGCATCCCTACGAGCAGTACTTC

D: .
V: TRBV4-1
size: .
J: TRBJ2-7
CDR3: CASSQEWGVPYEQYF
DNA: TGCGCCAGCAGCCAAGAATGGGGGGTTCCCTACGAGCAGTACTTC

D: .
V: TRBV5-6
size: .
J: TRBJ1-1
CDR3: CASSLQSRGTEAFF
DNA: TGTGCCAGCAGCTTGCAAAGTAGGGGAACTGAAGCTTTCTTT

D: .
V: TRBV30
size: .
J: TRBJ1-3
CDR3: CAWFRPAGISGNTIYF
DNA: TGTGCCTGGTTTCGGCCGGCGGGGATCTCTGGAAACACCATATATTTT

D: .
V: TRBV7-2
size: few
J: TRBJ1-5
CDR3: CASSPNSNQPQHF
DNA: TGTGCCAGCAGCCCCAATAGCAATCAGCCCCAGCATTTT

D: .
V: TRBV27
size: .
J: TRBJ1-2
CDR3: CASSLRGGRNLYGYTF
DNA: TGTGCCAGCAGTTTAAGGGGGGGCCGGAACTTATATGGCTACACCTTC

D: .
V: TRBV27
size: .
J: TRBJ2-2
CDR3: CASSSAAEGTGELFF
DNA: TGTGCCAGCAGTTCGGCAGCGGAGGGCACCGGGGAGCTGTTTTTT

D: .
V: TRBV5-5
size: .
J: TRBJ1-1
CDR3: CASTVRPSGEAFF
DNA: TGTGCCAGCACCGTTAGGCCCTCGGGTGAAGCTTTCTTT

D: .
V: TRBV5-1
size: .
J: TRBJ1-4
CDR3: CASSLTREPNEKLFF
DNA: TGCGCCAGCAGCTTGACCAGGGAACCTAATGAAAAACTGTTTTTT

D: .
V: TRBV7-9
size: .
J: TRBJ1-2
CDR3: CASKFPDNGYTF
DNA: TGTGCCAGCAAGTTCCCGGACAATGGCTACACCTTC

D: .
V: TRBV19
size: once
J: TRBJ2-1
CDR3: CASSIKGVLNEQFF
DNA: TGTGCCAGTAGTATCAAGGGGGTCCTCAATGAGCAGTTCTTC

D: .
V: TRBV25-1
size: once
J: TRBJ1-2
CDR3: CASSEYTANYGYTF
DNA: TGTGCCAGCAGTGAATATACAGCCAACTATGGCTACACCTTC